Included here is one T cell receptor beta chain sequence, with context. No antigen is known for it. No quality values exist for individual bases; no much larger clone is one base distant. This specimen's treatment or condition label, interpreted: roughly 20 received Ad26.COV2.S at low or high dose, single or two shots; about 5 received placebo; per-sample allocation not given. Repertoires of vaccine and placebo recipients were sequenced from samples collected on day 63 after the first injection. Cohort 1b enrolled roughly 25 adults aged 18-55 years at a single site in Boston, USA, between 29 July and 7 August 2020. Ad26.COV2.S was a replication-incompetent adenovirus type 26 vector expressing a prefusion-stabilized SARS-CoV-2 spike protein from the original Wuhan strain. From the cysteine up to the phenylalanine, the CDR3 has a length of 17 residues. Just the 51-base CDR3 DNA is kept, in frame starting at base 1.

The immunoSEQ Assay was used to sequence TCRbeta CDR3 regions. After extraction, genomic DNA underwent amplification by bias-controlled multiplex PCR, followed by high-throughput sequencing. Under the source paper's analysis protocol: Collapsing and filtering of sequences were performed to quantify the absolute abundance of each unique TCRbeta CDR3 region. T cell fraction was estimated by normalizing TCRbeta template counts to usable DNA, with usable DNA measured through amplification of reference genes found in all nucleated cells. Repertoire TCRs were annotated as SARS-CoV-2-specific when V gene, CDR3 amino acid sequence and J gene were exactly matched to a known reactive TCR set. MIRA supplied the reference SARS-CoV-2 TCR set, which was filtered for enrichment in COVID-19-positive ImmuneCODE repertoires so that public or cross-reactive TCRs were removed. Using the MIRA antigens, annotated TCRs were further analysed by specific ORF or by position within an ORF. Depth was the summed frequency of annotated unique rearrangements, while breadth was defined as annotated unique rearrangements over total unique productive rearrangements. Two-sided Wilcoxon rank-sum tests were used to compare TCR breadth between groups. The source is immuneACCESS, and TCRdb retained only in-frame sequences with V and J called. Part of the clones is not carried over; for the studies checked, unresolved V genes explain less than half of this, and the remainder is unexplained. The DNA gave D and trimming, while V, J and clone size come from that table. In all, the sample holds 440,000 or so clones, and about 92% of those were seen once. The top ten constitute under 4.5% of the sample.

The sample is drawn from a study of Ad26.COV2.S vaccination and SARS-CoV-2 variants (dated by TCRdb to the early 2020s). Background on the whole study: Vaccine-arm donors came from COV1001, a multicentre, randomized, double-blind, placebo-controlled phase I-IIa trial of Ad26.COV2.S in healthy adults. The specificity and breadth of SARS-CoV-2-reactive T cell receptors after Ad26.COV2.S vaccination were assessed by TCRbeta repertoire sequencing. Ad26.COV2.S was administered intramuscularly at a dose of 5x10^10 or 1x10^11 viral particles, either as one shot or as two shots given 56 days apart. Participants in the trial were split at random into five groups of five each, receiving low-dose or high-dose Ad26.COV2.S once or twice, or else placebo on both occasions. Investigators remained blinded to trial group allocation during experiments and outcome assessment. A total of roughly 32 samples were included in the TCR-sequenced set, comprising around 19 Ad26.COV2.S vaccine recipients, 5 placebo recipients and 8 SARS-CoV-2 convalescent individuals.

Broader findings and caveats from the paper: Ad26.COV2.S recipients had higher spike-specific TCR breadth than placebo recipients (P = 0.0014). The authors noted that total T cell responses may have been underestimated by the TCR breadth and depth analyses. Comparing responses between vaccine doses or regimens was not something the study was powered to do. Vaccine and placebo recipients had similar non-spike TCR breadth, a finding consistent with the vaccine containing only spike. After vaccination, spike-specific CD8+ and CD4+ T cell responses were reported to show substantial breadth.

This TCR was recovered from a person aged 18-65 years who received the Ad26.COV2.S COVID-19 vaccine or a placebo. The chain links TRBV21-1 with TRBJ2-5; TRBD1 reflects the table's D call only, with no check against the DNA. TRBV21-1 is annotated as a pseudogene. The sample consisted of peripheral blood, taken in a trial of Ad26.COV2.S vaccine versus placebo. This receptor carries the CDR3 CASSKVPRGQGKETQYF. The DNA sequence is TGTGCCAGCAGCAAAGTTCCCAGGGGACAGGGGAAGGAGACCCAGTACTTC.